This T cell receptor beta chain was observed in a study of blood T cell repertoires in COVID-19. The overall study: Acute and convalescent COVID-19 samples came from the United States, Italy and Spain. PBMCs, B-cell-depleted T cells, or T cells were the source of the cDNA or gDNA that made up the material.

Original processing notes: Estimation of nucleated cell counts was performed using reference gene primer amplification. Profiled with immunoSEQ multiplex PCR; TCRdb holds only in-frame clones, not every one. That table supplies the V and J calls and clone size; D and trimming were determined from the DNA. Of 220,000 or so clones in the sample, approximately 78% were seen once. V lost 6 bases and J lost 4, with 19 bases in between. This CDR3 is built from 16 residues. Germline V gives CDR1 LNHNV, CDR2 YYDKDF (reference sequence). V is TRBV15 and J is TRBJ1-5; no clear D. What was sequenced was peripheral blood. The source of this sequence is an elderly woman with COVID-19, enrolled during active disease. CDR3 sequence: CATRERRGDPNQPQHF. CDR3 sequence (DNA): TGTGCCACCAGAGAGAGGAGAGGTGATCCAAATCAGCCCCAGCATTTT.